The clone carrying this TCR beta chain showed up just a few times. The source of the sample is a study of CD8 T cells in ankylosing spondylitis. Each CDR3 protein gets one entry after TCRdb re-called the 5' RACE reads with MiXCR. This sample has approximately 350,000 distinct CDR3 sequences, with roughly 15% found just once. Unmatched junction bases numbered 9, after V lost 8 bases and J lost 7 bases. The germline CDR1 and CDR2 sequences are SGHRS and YFSETQ. CDR3 length: 14 residues. The clonotype comes from a male donor with ankylosing spondylitis or in good health (not recorded which). What was sequenced was blood, either unsorted or a sorted T cell fraction (not recorded which). This chain joins TRBV5-1 and TRBJ2-1, with 10 positions matching TRBD2. The CDR3 sequence: CASMLAGVGNEQFF. CDR3 nucleotides: TGCGCCAGTATGCTAGCGGGAGTGGGTAATGAGCAGTTCTTC.